This TCR beta chain was observed in a study of kidney transplant recipient with SARS-CoV-2 infection. At least ten counts were recorded for this clonotype. Germline CDR1 reads MNHEY; CDR2 reads SVGAGI. The CDR3 totals 18 residues. With 6 bases clipped from V and 5 bases from J, the junction kept 15 bases outside the gene matches. TCRdb reprocessed the reads via MiXCR and lists one record per CDR3 protein. The profile covers 200,000 to 300,000 distinct CDR3 sequences, with 29% appearing a single time and under 7.5% taken by the ten largest. The sample was a blood sample, taken at baseline and between days 110 and 120 from a kidney transplant recipient. V and J are TRBV6-5 and TRBJ2-1; TRBD2 matches at 11 bases. The source of this sequence is a young adult male patient who had COVID-19 and was a kidney transplant recipient. Some T cells may be graft donor cells. In DNA, the CDR3 is TGTGCCAGCAGCTCCGGGACTAGCGGAGGAAGGGTTCACAATGAGCAGTTCTTC. Its protein product is CASSSGTSGGRVHNEQFF.